This T cell receptor beta chain was retrieved from a study of T cell changes during pregnancy in multiple sclerosis. V lost 3 bases to trimming and J lost 7 bases; unmatched junction nucleotides: 13. This CDR3 has 17 residues. Germline CDR1 MNHNS, CDR2 SASEGT. Here immunoSEQ multiplex PCR was the method, and the copy in TCRdb shows in-frame clones only, minus some. The data hold about 59,000 clones, with 90% to 95% observed a single time. Specimen: CD4+ T cells from peripheral blood mononuclear cells, collected before pregnancy. The J gene is TRBJ2-1, the V gene TRBV6-1; 9 bases line up with TRBD2. The sequence was collected from a female donor with multiple sclerosis, enrolled in a pregnancy study. CDR3 protein: CASSDGTSQTTGNEQFF. Written as DNA, the CDR3 is TGTGCCAGCAGTGATGGGACTAGCCAAACTACTGGGAATGAGCAGTTCTTC.